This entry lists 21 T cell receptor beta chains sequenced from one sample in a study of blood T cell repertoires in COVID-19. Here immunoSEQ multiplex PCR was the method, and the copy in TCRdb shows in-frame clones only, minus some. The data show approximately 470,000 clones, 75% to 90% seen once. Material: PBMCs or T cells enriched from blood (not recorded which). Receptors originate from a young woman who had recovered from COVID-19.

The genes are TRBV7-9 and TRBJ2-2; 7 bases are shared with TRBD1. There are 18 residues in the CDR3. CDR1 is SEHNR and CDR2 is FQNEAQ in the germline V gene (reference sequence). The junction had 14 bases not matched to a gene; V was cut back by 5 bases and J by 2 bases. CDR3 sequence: CASSPRTGEISNTGELFF. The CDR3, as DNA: TGTGCCAGCAGCCCACGGACAGGAGAAATTTCTAACACCGGGGAGCTGTTTTTT.

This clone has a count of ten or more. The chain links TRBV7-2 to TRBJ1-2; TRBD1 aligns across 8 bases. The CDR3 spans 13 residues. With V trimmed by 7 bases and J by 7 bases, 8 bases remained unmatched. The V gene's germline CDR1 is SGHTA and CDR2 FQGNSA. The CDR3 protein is CASNQGATAGYTF. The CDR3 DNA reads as TGTGCCAGCAATCAGGGGGCGACGGCTGGCTACACCTTC.

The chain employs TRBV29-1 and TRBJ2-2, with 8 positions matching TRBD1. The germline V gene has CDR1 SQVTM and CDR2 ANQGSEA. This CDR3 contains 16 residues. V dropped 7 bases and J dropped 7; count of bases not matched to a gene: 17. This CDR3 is CSALKDRARLGGELFF. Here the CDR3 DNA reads TGCAGCGCGCTAAAGGACAGGGCGAGACTCGGCGGGGAGCTGTTTTTT.

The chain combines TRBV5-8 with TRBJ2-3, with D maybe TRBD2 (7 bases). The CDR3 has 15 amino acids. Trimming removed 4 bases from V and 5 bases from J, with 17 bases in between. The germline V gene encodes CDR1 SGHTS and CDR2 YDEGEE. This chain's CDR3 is CASSRGASSEDTQYF. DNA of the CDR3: TGTGCCAGCAGCCGGGGGGCTTCATCTGAAGATACGCAGTATTTT.

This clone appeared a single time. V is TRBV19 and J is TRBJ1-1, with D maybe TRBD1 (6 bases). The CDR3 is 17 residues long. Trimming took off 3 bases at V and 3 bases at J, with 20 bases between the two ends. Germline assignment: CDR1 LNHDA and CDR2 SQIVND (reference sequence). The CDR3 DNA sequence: TGTGCCAGTAGTATTGTTAGGGGGGGCGCGAGGGACACTGAAGCTTTCTTT. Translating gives CASSIVRGGARDTEAFF.

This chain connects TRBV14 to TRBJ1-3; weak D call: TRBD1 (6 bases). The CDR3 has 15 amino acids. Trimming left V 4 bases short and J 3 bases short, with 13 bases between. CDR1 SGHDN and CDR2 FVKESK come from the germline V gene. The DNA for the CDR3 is TGTGCCAGCAGCCTTGGGGGGGCGCGTGGAAACACCATATATTTT. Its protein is CASSLGGARGNTIYF.

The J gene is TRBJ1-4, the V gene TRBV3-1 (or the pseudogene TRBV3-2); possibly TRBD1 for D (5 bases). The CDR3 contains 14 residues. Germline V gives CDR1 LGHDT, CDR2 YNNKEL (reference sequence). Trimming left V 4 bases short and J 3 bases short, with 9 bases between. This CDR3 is CASSRQHPNEKLFF. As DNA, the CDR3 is TGTGCCAGCAGCCGACAGCACCCTAATGAAAAACTGTTTTTT.

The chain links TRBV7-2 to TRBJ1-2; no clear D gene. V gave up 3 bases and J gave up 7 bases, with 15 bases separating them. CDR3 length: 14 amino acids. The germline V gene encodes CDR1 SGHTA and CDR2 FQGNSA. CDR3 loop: CASSLEALGGGYTF. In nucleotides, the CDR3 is TGTGCCAGCAGCTTGGAGGCCCTAGGTGGTGGCTACACCTTC.

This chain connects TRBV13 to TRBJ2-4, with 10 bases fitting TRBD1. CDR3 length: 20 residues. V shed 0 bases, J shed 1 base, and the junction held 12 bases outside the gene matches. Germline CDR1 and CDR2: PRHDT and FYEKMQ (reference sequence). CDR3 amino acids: CASSLGISRLGQGAKNIQYF. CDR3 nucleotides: TGTGCCAGCAGCTTAGGCATTTCCCGTTTGGGACAGGGGGCCAAAAACATTCAGTACTTC.

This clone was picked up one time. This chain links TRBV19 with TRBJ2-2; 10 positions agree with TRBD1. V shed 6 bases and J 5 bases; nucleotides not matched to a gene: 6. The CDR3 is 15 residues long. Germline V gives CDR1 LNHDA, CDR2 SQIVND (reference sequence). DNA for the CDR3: TGTGCCAGTAGACCTCCGGGACAGGGGACCGGGGAGCTGTTTTTT. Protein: CASRPPGQGTGELFF.

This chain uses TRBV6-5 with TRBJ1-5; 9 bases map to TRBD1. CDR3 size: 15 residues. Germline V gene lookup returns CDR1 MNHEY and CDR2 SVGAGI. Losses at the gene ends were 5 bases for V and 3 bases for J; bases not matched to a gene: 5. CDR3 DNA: TGTGCCAGCAGTCCCGGGACAGGGAACAATCAGCCCCAGCATTTT. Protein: CASSPGTGNNQPQHF.

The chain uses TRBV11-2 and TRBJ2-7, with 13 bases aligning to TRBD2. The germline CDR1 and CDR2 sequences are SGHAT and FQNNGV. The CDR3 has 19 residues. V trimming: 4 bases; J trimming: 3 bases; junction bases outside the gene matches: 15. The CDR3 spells CASSSRRTSGGKFYYEQYF. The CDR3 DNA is TGTGCCAGCAGCTCCCGCCGGACTAGCGGGGGAAAATTTTACTACGAGCAGTACTTC.

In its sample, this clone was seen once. The CDR3: CASTTDHTAYTF. The CDR3 DNA sequence: TGTGCCAGCACAACAGACCATACAGCCTACACCTTC. The chain is built from TRBV2 and TRBJ1-2; no definite D call. Between the trimmed V and J ends, which lost 7 bases and 10 bases, there was a span of 16 bases. The V gene's germline CDR1 is SNHLY and CDR2 FYNNEI. The CDR3 is 12 amino acids.

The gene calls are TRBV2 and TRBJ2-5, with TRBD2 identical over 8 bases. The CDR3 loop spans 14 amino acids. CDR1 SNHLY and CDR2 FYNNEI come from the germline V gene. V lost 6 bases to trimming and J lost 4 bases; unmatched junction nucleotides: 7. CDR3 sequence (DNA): TGTGCCAGCAGCTCCTACGGGGGGGTAGAGACCCAGTACTTC. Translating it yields CASSSYGGVETQYF.

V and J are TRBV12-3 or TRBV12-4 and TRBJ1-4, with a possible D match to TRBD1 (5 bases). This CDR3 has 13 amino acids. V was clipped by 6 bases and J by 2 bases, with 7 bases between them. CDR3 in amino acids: CASSRATNEKLFF. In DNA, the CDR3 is TGTGCCAGCAGCAGGGCTACTAATGAAAAACTGTTTTTT.

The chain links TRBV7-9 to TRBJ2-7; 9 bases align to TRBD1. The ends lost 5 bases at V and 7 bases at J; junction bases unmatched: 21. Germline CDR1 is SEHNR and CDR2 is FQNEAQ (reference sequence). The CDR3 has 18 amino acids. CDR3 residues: CASSTSLPRTGVFGEQYF. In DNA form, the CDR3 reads TGTGCCAGCAGCACCTCCCTTCCGAGGACAGGGGTATTCGGGGAGCAGTACTTC.

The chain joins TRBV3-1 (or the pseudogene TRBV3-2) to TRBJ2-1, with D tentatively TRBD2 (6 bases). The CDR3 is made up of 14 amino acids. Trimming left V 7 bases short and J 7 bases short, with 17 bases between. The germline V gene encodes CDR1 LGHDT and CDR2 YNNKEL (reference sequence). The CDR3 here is CASTLSTSQNEQFF. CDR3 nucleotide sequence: TGTGCCAGCACCCTTTCGACTAGTCAGAATGAGCAGTTCTTC.

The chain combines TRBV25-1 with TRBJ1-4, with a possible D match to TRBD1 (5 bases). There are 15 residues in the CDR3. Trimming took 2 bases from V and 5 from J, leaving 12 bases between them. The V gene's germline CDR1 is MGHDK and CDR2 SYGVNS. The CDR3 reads CASSETETANEKLFF. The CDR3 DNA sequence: TGTGCCAGCAGTGAAACGGAGACAGCAAATGAAAAACTGTTTTTT.

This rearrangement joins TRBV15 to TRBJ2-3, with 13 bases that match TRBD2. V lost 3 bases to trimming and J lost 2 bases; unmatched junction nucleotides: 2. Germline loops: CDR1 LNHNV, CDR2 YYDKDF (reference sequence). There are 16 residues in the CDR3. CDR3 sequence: CATSSGLAGVTDTQYF. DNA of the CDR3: TGTGCCACCAGCAGCGGACTAGCGGGGGTCACAGATACGCAGTATTTT.

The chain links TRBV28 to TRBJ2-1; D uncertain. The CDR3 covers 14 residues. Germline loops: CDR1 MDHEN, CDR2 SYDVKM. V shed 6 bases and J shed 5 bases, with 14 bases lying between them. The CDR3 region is CASRGQDIDNEQFF. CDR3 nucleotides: TGTGCCAGCAGAGGTCAGGATATCGACAATGAGCAGTTCTTC.

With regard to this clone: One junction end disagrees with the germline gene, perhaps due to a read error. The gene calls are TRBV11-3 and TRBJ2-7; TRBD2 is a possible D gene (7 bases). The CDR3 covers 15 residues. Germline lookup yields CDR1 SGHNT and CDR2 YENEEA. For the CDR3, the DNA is TGTGCCAGCAGCCCGGGGGGCGGGAGCTCCCACGAGCAGTACTTC. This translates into CASSPGGGSSHEQYF.